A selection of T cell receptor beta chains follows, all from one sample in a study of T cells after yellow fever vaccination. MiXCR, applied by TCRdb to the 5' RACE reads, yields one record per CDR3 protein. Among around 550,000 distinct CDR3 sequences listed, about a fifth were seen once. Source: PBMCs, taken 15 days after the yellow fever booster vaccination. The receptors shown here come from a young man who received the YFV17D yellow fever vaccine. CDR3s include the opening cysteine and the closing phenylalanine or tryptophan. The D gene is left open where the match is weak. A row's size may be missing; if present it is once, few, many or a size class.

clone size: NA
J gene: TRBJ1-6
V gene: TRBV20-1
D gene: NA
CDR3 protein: CSAREGDDSPLHF
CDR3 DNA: TGCAGTGCTAGGGAGGGGGATGATTCACCCCTCCACTTT

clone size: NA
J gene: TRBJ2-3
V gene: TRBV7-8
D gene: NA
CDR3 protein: CASSPGLYTDTQYF
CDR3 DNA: TGTGCCAGCAGCCCGGGACTCTACACAGATACGCAGTATTTT

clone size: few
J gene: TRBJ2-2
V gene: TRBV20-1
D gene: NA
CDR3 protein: CSANSGFNTGELFF
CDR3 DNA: TGCAGTGCAAATAGCGGATTTAACACCGGGGAGCTGTTTTTT

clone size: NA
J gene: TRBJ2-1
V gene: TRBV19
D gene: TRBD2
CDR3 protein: CASSIISGKSLNNEQFF
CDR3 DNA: TGTGCCAGTAGTATAATTAGCGGGAAGTCTCTGAATAATGAGCAGTTCTTC

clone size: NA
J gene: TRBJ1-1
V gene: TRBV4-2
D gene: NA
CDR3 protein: CASSQDLRVWNTEAFF
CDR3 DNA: TGTGCCAGCAGCCAAGATTTGAGGGTTTGGAACACTGAAGCTTTCTTT

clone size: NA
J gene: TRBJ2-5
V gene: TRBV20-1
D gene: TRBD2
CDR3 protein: CSARPLAFEETQYF
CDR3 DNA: TGCAGTGCTAGACCACTAGCGTTTGAAGAGACCCAGTACTTC

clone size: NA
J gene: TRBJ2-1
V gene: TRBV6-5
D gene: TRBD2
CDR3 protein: CASSLGTSEHGNEQFF
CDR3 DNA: TGTGCCAGCAGTTTAGGGACTAGCGAGCATGGGAATGAGCAGTTCTTC

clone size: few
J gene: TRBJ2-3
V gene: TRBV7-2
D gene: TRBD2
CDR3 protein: CASSSGVAGFTDTQYF
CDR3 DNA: TGTGCCAGCAGCTCGGGGGTAGCGGGGTTCACAGATACGCAGTATTTT

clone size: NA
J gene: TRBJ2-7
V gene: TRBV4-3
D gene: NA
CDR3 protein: CASSQGRDWAEPYEQYF
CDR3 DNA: TGCGCCAGCAGCCAAGGCCGCGACTGGGCGGAACCCTACGAGCAGTACTTC

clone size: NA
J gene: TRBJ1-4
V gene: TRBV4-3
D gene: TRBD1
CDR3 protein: CASSQDQGAGEKLFF
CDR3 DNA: TGCGCCAGCAGCCAAGATCAGGGGGCCGGCGAAAAACTGTTTTTT

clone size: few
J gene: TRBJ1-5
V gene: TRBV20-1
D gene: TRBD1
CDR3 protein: CSASKAGQGGSGQPQHF
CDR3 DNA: TGCAGTGCTAGTAAGGCGGGACAGGGGGGCTCGGGTCAGCCCCAGCATTTT

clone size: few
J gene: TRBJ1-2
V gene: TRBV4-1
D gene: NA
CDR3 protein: CASSPADRNYGYTF
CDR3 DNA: TGCGCCAGCAGCCCCGCAGACAGAAACTATGGCTACACCTTC

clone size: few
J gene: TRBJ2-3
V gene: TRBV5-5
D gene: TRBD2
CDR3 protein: CASSTSSGGTDTQYF
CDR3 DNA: TGTGCCAGCAGCACCTCTAGCGGCGGCACAGATACGCAGTATTTT

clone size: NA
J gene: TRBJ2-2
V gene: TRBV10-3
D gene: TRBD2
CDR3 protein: CAIRGLAGVTYTGELFF
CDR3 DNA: TGTGCCATCAGGGGACTAGCGGGAGTTACTTACACCGGGGAGCTGTTTTTT

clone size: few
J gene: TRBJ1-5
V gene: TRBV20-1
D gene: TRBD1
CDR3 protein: CSARAPQGANQPQHF
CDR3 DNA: TGCAGTGCTAGAGCCCCTCAGGGGGCAAATCAGCCCCAGCATTTT

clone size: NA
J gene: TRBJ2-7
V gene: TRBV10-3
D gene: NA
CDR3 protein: CAIRQGRGEQYF
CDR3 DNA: TGTGCCATCCGGCAGGGACGGGGCGAGCAGTACTTC

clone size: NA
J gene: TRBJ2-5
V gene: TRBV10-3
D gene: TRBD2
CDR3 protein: CAISESLAKETQYF
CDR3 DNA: TGTGCCATCAGTGAGTCACTAGCGAAAGAGACCCAGTACTTC

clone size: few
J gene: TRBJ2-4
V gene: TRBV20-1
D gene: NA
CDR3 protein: CSAGPLRTKNIQYF
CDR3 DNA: TGCAGTGCTGGGCCCCTCCGGACCAAAAACATTCAGTACTTC

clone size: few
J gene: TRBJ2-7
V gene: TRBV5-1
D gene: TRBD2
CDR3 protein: CASSLVLAGTYEQYF
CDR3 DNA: TGCGCCAGCAGCTTGGTCCTAGCGGGTACCTACGAGCAGTACTTC

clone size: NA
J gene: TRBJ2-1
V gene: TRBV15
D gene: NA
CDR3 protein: CATSIWNGQSYNEQFF
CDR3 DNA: TGTGCCACCAGCATCTGGAATGGACAGAGCTACAATGAGCAGTTCTTC

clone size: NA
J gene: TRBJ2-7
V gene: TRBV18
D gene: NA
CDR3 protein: CASSPGGQLYEQYF
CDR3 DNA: TGTGCCAGCTCACCGGGGGGACAACTCTACGAGCAGTACTTC

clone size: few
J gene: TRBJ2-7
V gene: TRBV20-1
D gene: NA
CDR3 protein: CSARDTGSSYEQYF
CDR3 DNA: TGCAGTGCTAGAGATACCGGGAGCTCCTACGAGCAGTACTTC

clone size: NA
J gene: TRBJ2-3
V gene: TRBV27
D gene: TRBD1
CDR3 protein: CASSWVGTGNTDTQYF
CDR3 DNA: TGTGCCAGCAGTTGGGTCGGGACAGGTAATACAGATACGCAGTATTTT

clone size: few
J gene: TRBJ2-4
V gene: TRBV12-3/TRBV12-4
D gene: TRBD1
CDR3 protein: CASSSGDRALIQYF
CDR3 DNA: TGTGCCAGCAGCTCGGGGGACAGGGCGCTCATTCAGTACTTC

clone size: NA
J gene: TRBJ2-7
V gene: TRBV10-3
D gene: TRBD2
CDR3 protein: CATGGGEQIEQYF
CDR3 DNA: TGTGCCACTGGGGGGGGAGAACAAATCGAGCAGTACTTC

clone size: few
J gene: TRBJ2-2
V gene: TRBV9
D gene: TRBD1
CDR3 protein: CASSDREPGELFF
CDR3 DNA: TGTGCCAGCAGTGACAGGGAACCCGGGGAGCTGTTTTTT

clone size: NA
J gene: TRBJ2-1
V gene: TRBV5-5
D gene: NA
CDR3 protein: CASSLPSSLGGNEQFF
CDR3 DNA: TGTGCCAGCAGCTTGCCCTCTAGCTTGGGGGGCAATGAGCAGTTCTTC

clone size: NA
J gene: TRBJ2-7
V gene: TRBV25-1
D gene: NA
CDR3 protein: CASSDPRQGGHYEQYF
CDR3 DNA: TGTGCCAGCAGTGACCCTCGACAGGGAGGGCACTACGAGCAGTACTTC

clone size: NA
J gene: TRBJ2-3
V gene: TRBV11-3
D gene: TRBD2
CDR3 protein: CASSPYSGSGTTDTQYF
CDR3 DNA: TGTGCCAGCAGCCCATATTCAGGTAGCGGGACCACAGATACGCAGTATTTT

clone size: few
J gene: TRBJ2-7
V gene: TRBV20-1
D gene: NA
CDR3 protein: CSASLKALVGEQYF
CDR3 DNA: TGCAGTGCTTCTTTGAAGGCCCTGGTTGGCGAGCAGTACTTC

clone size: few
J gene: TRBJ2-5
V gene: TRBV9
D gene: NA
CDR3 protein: CASSPQRQETQYF
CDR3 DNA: TGTGCCAGCAGCCCCCAGAGACAAGAGACCCAGTACTTC

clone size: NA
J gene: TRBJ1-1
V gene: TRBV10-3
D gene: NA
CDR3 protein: CAIGRQQDTEAFF
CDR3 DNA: TGTGCCATCGGACGACAGCAAGACACTGAAGCTTTCTTT

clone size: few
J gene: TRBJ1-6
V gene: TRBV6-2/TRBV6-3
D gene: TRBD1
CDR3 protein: CASRAGTANSPLHF
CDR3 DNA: TGTGCCAGCAGAGCCGGGACAGCTAATTCACCCCTCCACTTT

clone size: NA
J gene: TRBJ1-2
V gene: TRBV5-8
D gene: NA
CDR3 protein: CASSLFRWRTDYGYTF
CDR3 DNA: TGTGCCAGCAGCTTGTTCCGATGGCGGACCGACTATGGCTACACCTTC

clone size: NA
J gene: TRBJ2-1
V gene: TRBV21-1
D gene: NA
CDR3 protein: CASSKNRGRQSNNEQFF
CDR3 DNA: TGTGCCAGCAGCAAAAACCGGGGGCGACAGAGCAACAATGAGCAGTTCTTC

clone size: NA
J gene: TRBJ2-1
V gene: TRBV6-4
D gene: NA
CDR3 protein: CASSWDAYNEQFF
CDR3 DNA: TGTGCCAGCAGCTGGGACGCCTACAATGAGCAGTTCTTC

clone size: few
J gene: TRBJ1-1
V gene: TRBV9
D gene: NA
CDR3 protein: CASSVGVGSNTEAFF
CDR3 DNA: TGTGCCAGCAGCGTAGGGGTCGGTTCGAACACTGAAGCTTTCTTT

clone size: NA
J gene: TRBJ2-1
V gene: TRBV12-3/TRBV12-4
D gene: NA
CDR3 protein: CASRLPPVEQFF
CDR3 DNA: TGTGCCAGCAGACTGCCGCCGGTTGAGCAGTTCTTC

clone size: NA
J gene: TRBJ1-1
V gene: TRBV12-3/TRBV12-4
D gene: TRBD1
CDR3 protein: CASTKDRVNTEAFF
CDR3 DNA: TGTGCCAGCACCAAGGACAGGGTGAACACTGAAGCTTTCTTT

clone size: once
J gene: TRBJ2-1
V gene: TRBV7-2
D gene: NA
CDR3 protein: CASSREYSYNEQFF
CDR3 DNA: TGTGCCAGCAGCCGGGAATACTCCTACAATGAGCAGTTCTTC